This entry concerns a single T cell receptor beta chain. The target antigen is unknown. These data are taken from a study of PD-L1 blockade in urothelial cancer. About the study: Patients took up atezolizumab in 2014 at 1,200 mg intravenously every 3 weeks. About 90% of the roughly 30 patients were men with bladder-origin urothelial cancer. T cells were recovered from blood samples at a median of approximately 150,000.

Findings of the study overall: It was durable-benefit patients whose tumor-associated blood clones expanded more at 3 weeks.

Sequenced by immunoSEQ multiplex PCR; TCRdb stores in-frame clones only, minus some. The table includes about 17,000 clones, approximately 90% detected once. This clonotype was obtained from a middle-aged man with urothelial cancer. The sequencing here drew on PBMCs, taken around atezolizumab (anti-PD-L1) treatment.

The CDR3 loop reads CAWSATVLGNTIYF. Here the CDR3 DNA reads TGTGCCTGGAGTGCGACAGTCCTTGGAAACACCATATATTTT. The chain uses TRBV30 and TRBJ1-3, with a possible D match to TRBD1 (5 bases). Per germline, CDR1 GTSNPN and CDR2 SVGIG (reference sequence). Trimming took 1 base from V and 3 from J, leaving 10 bases between them. The CDR3 consists of 14 residues.